These 18 T cell receptor beta chains were all obtained from the same sample, sequenced in a study of blood T cells in healthy people across ages. The use of a sample-barcoded 5' primer and a J-beta primer mix characterized a second PCR of roughly 7 to 11 cycles. TCRdb redid the calling of the 5' RACE reads with MiXCR, one entry per CDR3 protein. This table has about 1.8 million distinct CDR3 sequences, roughly 50% appearing once. Specimen: blood. The receptors here all came from a woman aged 40 to 50 in good health.

The chain couples TRBV7-6 to TRBJ2-7; possibly TRBD2 for D (6 bases). The assigned J gene may be wrong: the sequence end matches TRBJ2-5 better. The length of the CDR3 is 16 residues. CDR1 and CDR2 (germline): SGHVS, FNYEAQ. CDR3 DNA: TGTGCCAGCAGCTTAGGGACTATACGTCGTGCTGAGACCCAGTACTTC. This translates into CASSLGTIRRAETQYF.

V and J are TRBV29-1 and TRBJ1-2; D remains ambiguous. Trimming removed 6 bases from V and 8 bases from J, with 13 bases in between. Germline V gene lookup returns CDR1 SQVTM and CDR2 ANQGSEA. The CDR3 is 11 residues long. CDR3 DNA sequence: TGCAGCGTGGCGACAAGGTGGGGCTACACCTTC. The encoded protein is CSVATRWGYTF. Full variable domain (remainder filled in from reference TRBV29-1 and TRBJ1-2): SAVISQKPSRDICQRGTSLTIQCQVDSQVTMMFWYRQQPGQSLTLIATANQGSEATYESGFVIDKFPISRPNLTFSTLTVSNMSPEDSSIYLCSVATRWGYTFGSGTRLTVV.

This clonotype was counted a single time. The rearrangement links TRBV6-1 to TRBJ2-1; the D gene could be TRBD1 or TRBD2 (5 bases each). The V end lost 7 bases, the J end lost 1 base, and 11 bases lay between the germline ends. In germline, CDR1 is MNHNS, CDR2 SASEGT. The CDR3 spans 14 residues. This CDR3 reads CASTLGESYNEQFF. CDR3 sequence (DNA): TGTGCCAGCACGCTGGGGGAGTCCTACAATGAGCAGTTCTTC.

This chain links TRBV24-1 with TRBJ2-1; 10 bases align to TRBD1. In germline, CDR1 is KGHDR, CDR2 SFDVKD. The length of the CDR3 is 19 residues. Losses at the gene ends were 0 bases for V and 6 bases for J; bases not matched to a gene: 13. The CDR3: CATSDLRGPGTGAANEQFF. The CDR3 bases are TGTGCCACCAGTGATTTGAGGGGCCCGGGGACAGGGGCAGCCAATGAGCAGTTCTTC.

Here the CDR3 DNA reads TGCAGTGCTAAAAGACTAGCGGGGGGGCCCGATGAGCAGTTCTTC. Translated, it gives CSAKRLAGGPDEQFF. The rearrangement uses TRBV20-1 and TRBJ2-1; TRBD2 agrees at 14 bases. The V gene's germline CDR1 is DFQATT and CDR2 SNEGSKA (reference sequence). Trimming at V came to 4 bases and at J to 8 bases, leaving 7 bases not matched to a gene. The CDR3 extends over 15 amino acids.

This clonotype was picked up a small number of times. V usage is TRBV7-2 and J usage is TRBJ1-1, with D possibly TRBD1 on 6 matching bases. This CDR3 is built from 14 residues. The ends were cut back, 2 bases at V and 5 bases at J, with 12 bases in the middle. Germline V gene sequence: CDR1 SGHTA, CDR2 FQGNSA. The CDR3 sequence: CASSLQGRGTEAFF. The CDR3 DNA sequence: TGTGCCAGCAGCTTACAGGGGCGAGGGACTGAAGCTTTCTTT.

This clonotype has only a few counts. J is TRBJ1-2 and V is TRBV6-5, with TRBD1 matching over 8 bases. The CDR3 sequence is 13 residues long. V was clipped by 6 bases and J by 8 bases; unmatched bases: 8. Germline CDR1 MNHEY, CDR2 SVGAGI. CDR3 in DNA: TGTGCCAGCAGGACGGACAGGGCTAGAGGCTACACCTTC. It translates to CASRTDRARGYTF.

This clonotype showed up many times. V gene TRBV2 combines with J gene TRBJ2-6; the D gene is possibly TRBD2 (5 bases). CDR1 and CDR2 (germline): SNHLY, FYNNEI. The CDR3 has 17 residues. The V end was cut by 4 bases, the J end by 0 bases, with 13 bases between. Here the CDR3 reads CASSGVDYTSGANVLTF. The CDR3 DNA follows: TGTGCCAGCAGTGGGGTTGACTATACCTCTGGGGCCAACGTCCTGACTTTC.

This sequence joins TRBV20-1 and TRBJ1-4; no clear D. Germline V CDR1 and CDR2: DFQATT, SNEGSKA (reference sequence). Trimming removed 5 bases at V and 8 bases at J, with 9 bases between. This CDR3 has 11 residues. The CDR3 spells CSAPAREKLFF. CDR3 nucleotides: TGCAGTGCTCCGGCGAGGGAAAAACTGTTTTTT.

The chain uses TRBV21-1 and TRBJ2-7. TRBV21-1 is designated a pseudogene. This CDR3 region has 16 residues. The CDR3 sequence: CASKYHRLGSSYEQYF. The CDR3 DNA sequence: TGTGCCAGCAAGTACCACAGATTAGGGAGCTCCTACGAGCAGTACTTC.

This clonotype was observed a few times. J is TRBJ2-1 and V is TRBV12-5, with 11 nucleotides matching TRBD2. In germline, CDR1 is LGHNT, CDR2 FRNRAP. This CDR3 has 16 amino acids. V gave up 6 bases and J gave up 3 bases; unmatched junction bases: 7. CDR3 region: CASGLSGGAIYNEQFF. The CDR3 coding sequence is TGTGCTAGTGGCCTTAGCGGGGGGGCCATCTACAATGAGCAGTTCTTC.

This clonotype has just a few counts. The V and J genes are TRBV12-3 or TRBV12-4 and TRBJ1-2; 9 bases agree with TRBD1. The trim removed 5 bases at V and 7 bases at J, leaving 11 bases unmatched. The CDR3 has 15 residues. This chain's CDR3 is CASSPEGTGFAGYTF. The CDR3 coding sequence is TGTGCCAGCAGTCCCGAGGGGACAGGGTTTGCTGGCTACACCTTC.

The chain combines TRBV6-5 with TRBJ1-2, with D uncertain. Germline values: CDR1 MNHEY, CDR2 SVGAGI. Between the trimmed V and J ends, which lost 1 base and 8 bases, there was a span of 8 bases. The CDR3 totals 12 residues. This chain's CDR3 is CASSYYAGGYTF. The CDR3 coding sequence is TGTGCCAGCAGTTACTATGCGGGAGGCTACACCTTC.

The chain joins TRBV24-1 to TRBJ1-5; D is unclear. Germline V lookup: CDR1 KGHDR, CDR2 SFDVKD. The CDR3 loop spans 15 amino acids. The V gene lost 5 bases and the J gene lost 0 bases, with 10 bases spanning the gap. CDR3 amino acids: CATSGSRGSNQPQHF. The DNA of the CDR3 is TGTGCCACCAGTGGTTCCCGGGGTAGCAATCAGCCCCAGCATTTT.

This clonotype was seen a few times. The J gene is TRBJ2-3, the V gene TRBV27; TRBD1 matches at 9 bases. The CDR3 has 16 amino acids. From germline, CDR1 is MNHEY and CDR2 SMNVEV (reference sequence). V lost 6 bases and J lost 6; bases outside the gene matches: 13. CDR3: CASRAETGTGQDTQYF. For the CDR3, the DNA is TGTGCCAGCAGGGCCGAGACCGGGACAGGGCAGGATACGCAGTATTTT.

Written as DNA, the CDR3 is TGTGCCAGCAGTGAACCCAGGGGGGTACTTTTCATTCAGTACTTC. Its protein product is CASSEPRGVLFIQYF. The V and J genes are TRBV25-1 and TRBJ2-4, with D possibly being TRBD1 (7 bases). Trimming removed 2 bases at V and 9 bases at J, with 17 bases between. The V gene's germline CDR1 is MGHDK and CDR2 SYGVNS. This CDR3 contains 15 residues.

This clonotype was seen only a few times. The chain has TRBV6-2 or TRBV6-3 and TRBJ2-1; maybe TRBD2 (6 bases). V was shortened by 1 base and J by 5 bases, with 12 bases between the two germline ends. The CDR3 consists of 15 residues. Germline V lookup: CDR1 MNHEY, CDR2 SVGEGT. CDR3: CASSYWGTLNNEQFF. CDR3 nucleotide sequence: TGTGCCAGCAGTTACTGGGGGACTCTCAACAATGAGCAGTTCTTC.

The chain combines TRBV29-1 with TRBJ2-5, with D perhaps assigned TRBD1 or TRBD2 (6 bases each). V was trimmed by 7 bases and J by 0 bases, leaving 12 bases between them. The CDR3 loop spans 13 amino acids. The V gene's germline CDR1 is SQVTM and CDR2 ANQGSEA. The CDR3 loop is CSGMRDNQETQYF. The CDR3 coding sequence is TGCAGCGGTATGCGGGACAACCAAGAGACCCAGTACTTC.